The 8 T cell receptor beta chains below were found in one sample sequenced in a study of shared clonotypes between healthy human individuals. CD45RO-negative, CCR7-selected cells formed the naive CD8 fraction, which excluded terminally differentiated effector memory CD45RA+ cells. Profiling relied on immunoSEQ multiplex PCR, and the TCRdb table lists in-frame clones only, not all of them. The sample yields roughly 1,800,000 clones, approximately 94% seen once. The sequenced material came from naive CD8+ T cells sorted from blood. Receptors were obtained from a man younger than 30 in good health.

The chain uses TRBV28 and TRBJ2-3; TRBD1 might be the D (5 bases). The germline V and J ends were trimmed by 5 bases and 5 bases, with 20 bases remaining between them. CDR1 is MDHEN and CDR2 is SYDVKM in the germline V gene. The CDR3 spans 16 residues. This CDR3 is CASSPVISFREDTQYF. For the CDR3, the DNA is TGTGCCAGCAGTCCCGTAATCTCCTTCAGGGAAGATACGCAGTATTTT.

The CDR3 is CASSRGAGIEEQYF. In DNA form, the CDR3 reads TGTGCCAGTAGTCGAGGGGCCGGAATAGAGGAGCAGTACTTC. The chain uses TRBV19 and TRBJ2-7, with D possibly called TRBD1 or TRBD2 (5 bases each). Between the trimmed V and J ends, which lost 5 bases and 7 bases, there was a span of 18 bases. The V gene's germline CDR1 is LNHDA and CDR2 SQIVND (reference sequence). The CDR3 sequence is 14 residues long.

The CDR3 DNA is TGTGCCAGCAGCGTCCAAGGTGGAGGGAAGTACTTC. Translating gives CASSVQGGGKYF. The chain links TRBV9 to TRBJ2-5; TRBD2 is a possible D gene (6 bases). Trimming took off 2 bases at V and 12 bases at J, with 14 bases between the two ends. The CDR3 is 12 residues long. Looked up from germline, CDR1 is SGDLS and CDR2 is YYNGEE.

As to this clone: This CDR3 is also generated by other DNA sequences in the sample. The J gene is TRBJ2-1, the V gene TRBV6-6; D possibly corresponds to TRBD2 (6 bases). V was trimmed by 6 bases and J by 10 bases, leaving 10 bases between them. The CDR3 is 11 amino acids. In germline, CDR1 is MNHNY, CDR2 SVGAGI (reference sequence). For the CDR3, the DNA is TGTGCCAGCAGCTTGGGGAGGGAGCAGTTCTTC. The encoded protein is CASSLGREQFF.

As to this clone: The same CDR3 arises from other DNA sequences in this sample as well. The chain uses TRBV28 and TRBJ2-2; no definite D call. CDR1 and CDR2 from the germline V gene are MDHEN and SYDVKM. The CDR3 runs 14 residues. V dropped 2 bases and J dropped 2 bases, with 6 bases sitting between them. Written as DNA, the CDR3 is TGTGCCAGCAGTTTAACCTCTAACACCGGGGAGCTGTTTTTT. Protein sequence: CASSLTSNTGELFF.

V usage is TRBV7-9 and J usage is TRBJ1-2; 7 nucleotides match TRBD1. The V segment lost 5 bases and the J segment 6 bases; nucleotides outside the gene matches: 6. This CDR3 spans 13 amino acids. Germline V gives CDR1 SEHNR, CDR2 FQNEAQ (reference sequence). In DNA form, the CDR3 reads TGTGCCAGCAGCCCTACAGGGGCGGATGGCTACACCTTC. Encoded protein: CASSPTGADGYTF.

V is TRBV29-1 and J is TRBJ2-1; TRBD2 matches at 7 bases. This CDR3 has 16 amino acids. The V gene's germline CDR1 is SQVTM and CDR2 ANQGSEA. The trim removed 7 bases at V and 2 bases at J, leaving 14 bases unmatched. The CDR3 loop reads CSAPDSAGTTYNEQFF. Here the CDR3 DNA reads TGCAGCGCTCCCGACAGCGCCGGGACTACCTACAATGAGCAGTTCTTC.

The chain uses TRBV7-9 and TRBJ2-5, with a tentative D call TRBD2 (6 bases). The CDR3 is made up of 14 amino acids. Trimming removed 1 base at V and 5 bases at J, with 11 bases between. The germline V gene encodes CDR1 SEHNR and CDR2 FQNEAQ (reference sequence). CDR3 protein: CASSLVEGTETQYF. The CDR3 DNA sequence: TGTGCCAGCAGCTTAGTGGAGGGTACGGAGACCCAGTACTTC.